This T cell receptor (beta chain) was observed in a study of cytotoxic CD8 clonotypes in ibrutinib-treated CLL. Study details: The subjects consisted of 11 relapsed/refractory and around 15 treatment-naive individuals, with 17 to 18 IGHV unmutated. Investigators collected response samples after a median approximately twelve months of treatment, range 6 to 36.

Some clones are missing from TCRdb's copy, which holds only in-frame ones; the method was immunoSEQ multiplex PCR. The sample lists 26,000 or so clones, 62% occurring once. The CDR3 spans 14 residues. CDR1 SNHLY and CDR2 FYNNEI come from the germline V gene. Trimming took 8 bases from V and 2 from J; bases not matched to a gene: 9. Specimen: PBMCs, collected before ibrutinib treatment. The chain carries TRBV2 and TRBJ2-7; 7 positions match TRBD1. The receptor's source is a human donor with chronic lymphocytic leukemia. For the CDR3, the DNA is TGTGCCAGCTCTCAGACCGGGACAGCCTACGAGCAGTACTTC. As protein: CASSQTGTAYEQYF.